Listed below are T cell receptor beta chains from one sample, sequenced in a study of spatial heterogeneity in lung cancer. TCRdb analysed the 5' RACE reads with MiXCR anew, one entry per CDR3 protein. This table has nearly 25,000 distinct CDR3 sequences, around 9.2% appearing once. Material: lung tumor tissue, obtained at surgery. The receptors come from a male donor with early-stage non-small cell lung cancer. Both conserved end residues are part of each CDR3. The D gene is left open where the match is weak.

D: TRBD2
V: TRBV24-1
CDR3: CASAKGLADEQFF

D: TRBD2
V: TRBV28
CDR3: CASSTIEGLAGGPYPHYEQYF

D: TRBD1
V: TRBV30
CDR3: CAWKSWDRAYGYTF

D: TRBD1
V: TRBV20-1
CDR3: CSARGQGIGTDTQYF

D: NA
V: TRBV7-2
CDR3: CASSPTALLVSYEQYF

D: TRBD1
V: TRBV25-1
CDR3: CASSRYGTVYNEQFF

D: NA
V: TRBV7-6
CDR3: CASSLYPGTDSYEQYF

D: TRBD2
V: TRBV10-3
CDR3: CAISEVAGLSGGEQYF

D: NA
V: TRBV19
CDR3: CATGSNQPQHF

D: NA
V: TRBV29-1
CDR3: CSVAPGVNQPQHF

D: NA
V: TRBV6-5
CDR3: CASSVQKGSNQPQHF

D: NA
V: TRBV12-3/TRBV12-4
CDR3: CASREAGVYEQYF

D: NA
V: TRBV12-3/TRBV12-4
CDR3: CASSKVQHSNQPQHF

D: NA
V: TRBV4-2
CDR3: CASSQSSGEQFF

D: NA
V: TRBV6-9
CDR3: CASSSRPSKGYEQYF

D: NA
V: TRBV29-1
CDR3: CSVGGTSSDGYTF

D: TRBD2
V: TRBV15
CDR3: CATSRRPQTSVLYNEQFF

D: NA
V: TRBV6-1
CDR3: CASSATGGRASYNSPLHF

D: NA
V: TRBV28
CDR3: CASSLMASGGYTF

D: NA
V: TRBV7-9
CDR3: CASSLQGTADVLTF

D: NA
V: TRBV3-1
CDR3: CASSQPRSNTEAFF

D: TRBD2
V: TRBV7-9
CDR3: CASSLGLAGETQYF

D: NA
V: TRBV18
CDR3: CASSTGRKYGYTF

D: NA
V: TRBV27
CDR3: CASSPLPDSSNEKLFF

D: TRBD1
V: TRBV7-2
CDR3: CASSLQGAAGYGYTF

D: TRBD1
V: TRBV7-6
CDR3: CASSFTGGGYNEQFF

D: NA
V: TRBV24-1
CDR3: CATSDLGGMGADTQYF

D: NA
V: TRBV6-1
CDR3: CASSERGFGSSGNTIYF

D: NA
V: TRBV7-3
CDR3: CASSLAQVRITGELFF

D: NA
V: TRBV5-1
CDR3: CASSFNAGNTEAFF